Shown below are 14 T cell receptor beta chains from a single sample sequenced in a study of post-analysis software for immune sequencing data. These TCRs are of unknown antigen specificity. Findings and caveats of the study: The five TRBV segments detected at higher frequency in patients than in controls included TRBV5-6, TRBV5-1 and TRBV20-1.

The authors incorporated unique molecular identifiers into the TCR beta cDNA libraries. TCRdb independently ran MiXCR on the PCR reads; one entry per CDR3 protein. The sample lists 750,000 to 950,000 distinct CDR3 sequences; about 50% were seen once. Material for sequencing was blood. The receptors were sampled from a girl aged 10 to 17 with multiple sclerosis.

The sample holds a few counts of this clonotype. Written as DNA, the CDR3 is TGTGCCAGCAGCTTTGGGACTAGCGGGAAGAAGACCCAGTACTTC. Translation gives CASSFGTSGKKTQYF. The chain combines TRBV7-2 with TRBJ2-7, with 13 bases aligning to TRBD2. The better agreement between TRBJ2-5 and the DNA end casts doubt on the J call. The CDR3 is made up of 15 amino acids. CDR1 and CDR2 from the germline V gene are SGHTA and FQGNSA.

The rearrangement joins TRBV25-1 to TRBJ2-5, with 9 bases that match TRBD2. This CDR3 has 15 residues. The germline V gene has CDR1 MGHDK and CDR2 SYGVNS. V dropped 1 base and J dropped 5; count of bases not matched to a gene: 5. The CDR3 is CASSEWVAGAETQYF. Here the CDR3 DNA reads TGTGCCAGCAGTGAATGGGTAGCGGGAGCTGAGACCCAGTACTTC.

V is TRBV29-1 and J is TRBJ2-4; the D is unclear. The J call could be wrong; TRBJ2-7 is a better fit for the DNA end. The CDR3 sequence is 11 residues long. Germline CDR1 reads SQVTM; CDR2 reads ANQGSEA. CDR3 nucleotides: TGCAGCGGGAGAATGGGCTACGAGCAGTACTTC. It yields the protein CSGRMGYEQYF.

This chain joins TRBV29-1 and TRBJ2-1; 12 bases are shared with TRBD2. The length of the CDR3 is 14 residues. Germline V gives CDR1 SQVTM, CDR2 ANQGSEA. Unmatched junction bases numbered 6, after V lost 7 bases and J lost 5 bases. The DNA for the CDR3 is TGCAGCGCGGGGGGACTAGCGGGTCACAATGAGCAGTTCTTC. Protein sequence: CSAGGLAGHNEQFF.

The chain carries TRBV12-3 or TRBV12-4 and TRBJ1-5; D is perhaps TRBD1 (5 bases). V lost 0 bases to trimming and J lost 1 base, with 7 bases between them. The CDR3 sequence is 15 residues long. The CDR3 bases are TGTGCCAGCAGTTTAGCGGACAAGAGCAATCAGCCCCAGCATTTT. Translating it yields CASSLADKSNQPQHF.

The chain employs TRBV5-1 and TRBJ2-3; 7 nucleotides agree with TRBD2. The CDR3 extends over 15 amino acids. CDR1 is SGHRS and CDR2 is YFSETQ in the germline V gene. Losses at the gene ends were 3 bases for V and 5 bases for J; bases not matched to a gene: 9. The CDR3 loop reads CASSSDGGRGDTQYF. The CDR3 DNA follows: TGCGCCAGCAGCTCTGACGGGGGGAGGGGAGATACGCAGTATTTT.

This chain joins TRBV20-1 and TRBJ2-7; weak D call: TRBD2 (6 bases). Germline CDR1 reads DFQATT; CDR2 reads SNEGSKA (reference sequence). V was clipped by 4 bases and J by 2 bases, with 18 bases between them. This CDR3 spans 15 amino acids. CDR3 in DNA: TGCAGTGCTACCGCGGGGCGGGCTAACACCTACGAGCAGTACTTC. Its protein is CSATAGRANTYEQYF.

This clonotype was observed once. The chain couples TRBV5-5 to TRBJ1-1; D gene unclear. This CDR3 is 15 amino acids long. V gave up 2 bases and J gave up 6 bases, with 17 bases separating them. The germline CDR1 and CDR2 sequences are SGHKS and YYEKEE (reference sequence). The chain's CDR3 is CASSFGPLMKAEAFF. The CDR3, as DNA: TGTGCCAGCAGCTTTGGCCCCCTCATGAAGGCTGAAGCTTTCTTT.

This clonotype was seen a handful of times. V is TRBV12-3 or TRBV12-4 and J is TRBJ1-2; D is undetermined. Between the trimmed V and J ends, which lost 8 bases and 8 bases, there was a span of 12 bases. The CDR3 spans 11 residues. The CDR3 loop is CASGLTGGYTF. The CDR3 bases are TGTGCCAGCGGTCTCACGGGGGGCTACACCTTC.

The chain combines TRBV5-1 with TRBJ1-2; weak D call: TRBD1 (6 bases). The CDR3 length is 14 residues. V was cut by 7 bases and J by 2 bases, with 15 bases left in between. Germline V CDR1 and CDR2: SGHRS, YFSETQ. The CDR3: CASASRGANYGYTF. In DNA, the CDR3 is TGCGCCAGCGCCAGTAGGGGGGCAAACTATGGCTACACCTTC.

This clonotype was picked up a small number of times. The chain links TRBV5-1 to TRBJ2-7; the D gene is possibly TRBD1 (5 bases). The CDR3 totals 14 residues. The V gene lost 0 bases and the J gene lost 5 bases, with 12 bases spanning the gap. Germline V gene sequence: CDR1 SGHRS, CDR2 YFSETQ. The CDR3 DNA sequence: TGCGCCAGCAGCTTGGCCCAGGGTGGGGACGAGCAGTACTTC. Translated: CASSLAQGGDEQYF.

The chain couples TRBV28 to TRBJ2-1, with 7 bases fitting TRBD1. This CDR3 is built from 14 residues. The ends lost 2 bases at V and 4 bases at J; junction bases unmatched: 2. CDR1 and CDR2 (germline): MDHEN, SYDVKM. For the CDR3, the DNA is TGTGCCAGCAGTTTAGTGGGACAGTACAATGAGCAGTTCTTC. Its translation is CASSLVGQYNEQFF.

This clonotype occurred a few times. The rearrangement uses TRBV6-1 and TRBJ1-2, with 7 bases identical to TRBD1. Germline V lookup: CDR1 MNHNS, CDR2 SASEGT. V shed 6 bases, J shed 2 bases, and the junction held 9 bases outside the gene matches. The length of the CDR3 is 15 residues. CDR3 loop: CASRKTDRTNYGYTF. The CDR3 DNA reads as TGTGCCAGCAGGAAGACGGACAGGACCAACTATGGCTACACCTTC.

This clonotype occurred a few times. The chain carries TRBV7-6 and TRBJ2-7, with 8 positions matching TRBD2. CDR1 is SGHVS, CDR2 FNYEAQ, per germline. With V trimmed by 1 base and J by 1 base, 6 bases remained unmatched. The CDR3 covers 16 residues. The CDR3 bases are TGTGCCAGCAGCTTAGGGGTTAGCGGGGATTCCTACGAGCAGTACTTC. It yields the protein CASSLGVSGDSYEQYF.